This entry features one T cell receptor (beta chain) sequence. The source of the sample is a study of blood T cells in healthy people across ages. The CDR3 is 17 residues long. Primed by a sample-barcoded 5' primer and a J-beta primer mix, a second PCR proceeded for 7 to 11 cycles. Using its own MiXCR run on the 5' RACE reads, TCRdb lists one record per CDR3 protein. The sample yields hundreds of thousands of distinct CDR3 sequences, 58% seen once. The chain combines TRBV21-1 with TRBJ2-3; TRBD2 is taken as the D call from the table, unchecked against the DNA. TRBV21-1 is noted as a pseudogene. Sequencing was carried out using blood. The receptor was derived from a man in his 60s in good health. Here the CDR3 reads CASSKGGSGPLTDTQYF. CDR3 nucleotides: TGTGCCAGCAGCAAAGGTGGCAGCGGGCCCCTCACAGATACGCAGTATTTT.